A single sample is the source of the 11 T cell receptor beta chains below, sequenced in a study of shared clonotypes between healthy human individuals (dated by TCRdb to about 2020). Preparation of the library involved the immunoSEQ multiplex PCR assay. The table comes from immuneACCESS by way of TCRdb, which keeps in-frame sequences with V and J called. Part of the clones is missing from these tables; in studies checked, under half for an unresolved V gene and the rest for unknown reasons. The sample includes 2 million to 2.5 million clones, with roughly 96% observed a single time. The ten largest clones capture more than 0.1% of the sample. The sequencing input was naive CD4+ T cells sorted from blood. This sample's cell subset or site label indicates: CD45RA+ positively selected. Every receptor here comes from a young man in good health.

The V and J genes are TRBV7-2 and TRBJ2-1; D gene ambiguous. Trimming took off 3 bases at V and 0 bases at J, with 9 bases between the two ends. The germline CDR1 and CDR2 sequences are SGHTA and FQGNSA. The CDR3 covers 15 residues. The CDR3 DNA sequence: TGTGCCAGCAGCTTTCGACGACGCTCCTACAATGAGCAGTTCTTC. Protein product: CASSFRRRSYNEQFF.

This chain connects TRBV19 to TRBJ2-1, with TRBD2 matching 10 bases. The J segment lost 9 bases and the V segment lost 0 bases, leaving 8 bases of the junction unmatched. This CDR3 comprises 16 residues. Germline CDR1 reads LNHDA; CDR2 reads SQIVND (reference sequence). CDR3 residues: CASSIEPAGGGGEQFF. The CDR3 DNA reads as TGTGCCAGTAGTATAGAACCAGCGGGAGGGGGCGGTGAGCAGTTCTTC.

The V call is TRBV7-2, the J call TRBJ2-5; D gene unclear. Germline CDR1 is SGHTA and CDR2 is FQGNSA. CDR3 length: 17 amino acids. V was clipped by 0 bases and J by 7 bases, with 21 bases between them. As DNA, the CDR3 is TGTGCCAGCAGCTTAGCAACCGACCCAGGAAACCACGGGACCCAGTACTTC. Protein sequence: CASSLATDPGNHGTQYF.

Concerning this clone: Different DNA sequences within this sample yield the same CDR3. The gene calls are TRBV5-6 and TRBJ2-7; D is uncertain. The V end was cut by 1 base, the J end by 4 bases, with 6 bases between. Germline lookup yields CDR1 SGHDT and CDR2 YYEEEE. The CDR3 contains 12 residues. CDR3 sequence reads: CASSLSGYEQYF. In nucleotides, the CDR3 is TGTGCCAGCAGCTTGTCCGGTTACGAGCAGTACTTC.

V and J are TRBV11-2 and TRBJ2-1; D remains ambiguous. The CDR3 is made up of 12 amino acids. The V end lost 0 bases, the J end lost 13 bases, and 10 bases lay between the germline ends. Germline-derived CDR1 and CDR2 are SGHAT and FQNNGV. CDR3 coding DNA: TGTGCCAGCAGCTTAGATACCCGGCGTCAGTTCTTC. Protein sequence: CASSLDTRRQFF.

The chain employs TRBV9 and TRBJ2-3, with TRBD1 as a possible D gene (6 bases). The ends were cut back, 0 bases at V and 11 bases at J, with 10 bases in the middle. Germline V CDR1 and CDR2: SGDLS, YYNGEE. The CDR3 consists of 12 residues. The CDR3 here is CASSVVGGMQYF. Written as DNA, the CDR3 is TGTGCCAGCAGCGTAGTAGGGGGTATGCAGTATTTT.

The V call is TRBV18, the J call TRBJ1-3, with D unresolved. CDR1 and CDR2 (germline): KGHSH, LQKENI. This CDR3 region has 16 residues. Trimming took off 2 bases at V and 0 bases at J, with 11 bases between the two ends. Here the CDR3 reads CASSPFRFDSGNTIYF. CDR3 in DNA: TGTGCCAGCTCACCATTTCGTTTTGACTCTGGAAACACCATATATTTT. Full variable domain (outside the CDR3, taken from reference TRBV18 and TRBJ1-3): NAGVMQNPRHLVRRRGQEARLRCSPMKGHSHVYWYRQLPEEGLKFMVYLQKENIIDESGMPKERFSAEFPKEGPSILRIQQVVRGDSAAYFCASSPFRFDSGNTIYFGEGSWLTVV.

The chain employs TRBV10-3 and TRBJ1-4; 7 positions agree with TRBD1. This CDR3 region has 14 residues. J was trimmed by 7 bases and V by 3 bases; bases with no gene match: 5. CDR1 is ENHRY and CDR2 is SYGVKD in the germline V gene. CDR3 nucleotide sequence: TGTGCCATCAGTGAACGGGACAGCCTTGAAAAACTGTTTTTT. This translates into CAISERDSLEKLFF.

The V call is TRBV7-8, the J call TRBJ2-7, with TRBD2 as a possible D gene (6 bases). Trimming shortened V by 0 bases and J by 2 bases, and 14 bases separated the two germline ends. Looked up from germline, CDR1 is SGHVS and CDR2 is FQNEAQ. The CDR3 has 16 amino acids. CDR3 region: CASSLAEGRGTYEQYF. The CDR3, as DNA: TGTGCCAGCAGCTTAGCGGAGGGACGAGGGACCTACGAGCAGTACTTC.

J is TRBJ2-1 and V is TRBV7-8; 11 bases match TRBD2. CDR3 size: 18 residues. Trimming at V came to 5 bases and at J to 6 bases, leaving 15 bases not matched to a gene. Germline loops: CDR1 SGHVS, CDR2 FQNEAQ. The CDR3 coding sequence is TGTGCCAGCAGCCAGCCCCGGCTTAAACTAGCGGGAGTCAATGAGCAGTTCTTC. Its protein product is CASSQPRLKLAGVNEQFF.

V usage is TRBV10-3 and J usage is TRBJ2-7, with a possible D match to TRBD1 (6 bases). The V end was cut by 4 bases, the J end by 3 bases, with 7 bases between. The CDR3 has 12 residues. CDR1 is ENHRY and CDR2 is SYGVKD in the germline V gene. The CDR3 protein is CAISGTVYEQYF. In DNA, the CDR3 is TGTGCCATCAGTGGGACAGTCTACGAGCAGTACTTC.